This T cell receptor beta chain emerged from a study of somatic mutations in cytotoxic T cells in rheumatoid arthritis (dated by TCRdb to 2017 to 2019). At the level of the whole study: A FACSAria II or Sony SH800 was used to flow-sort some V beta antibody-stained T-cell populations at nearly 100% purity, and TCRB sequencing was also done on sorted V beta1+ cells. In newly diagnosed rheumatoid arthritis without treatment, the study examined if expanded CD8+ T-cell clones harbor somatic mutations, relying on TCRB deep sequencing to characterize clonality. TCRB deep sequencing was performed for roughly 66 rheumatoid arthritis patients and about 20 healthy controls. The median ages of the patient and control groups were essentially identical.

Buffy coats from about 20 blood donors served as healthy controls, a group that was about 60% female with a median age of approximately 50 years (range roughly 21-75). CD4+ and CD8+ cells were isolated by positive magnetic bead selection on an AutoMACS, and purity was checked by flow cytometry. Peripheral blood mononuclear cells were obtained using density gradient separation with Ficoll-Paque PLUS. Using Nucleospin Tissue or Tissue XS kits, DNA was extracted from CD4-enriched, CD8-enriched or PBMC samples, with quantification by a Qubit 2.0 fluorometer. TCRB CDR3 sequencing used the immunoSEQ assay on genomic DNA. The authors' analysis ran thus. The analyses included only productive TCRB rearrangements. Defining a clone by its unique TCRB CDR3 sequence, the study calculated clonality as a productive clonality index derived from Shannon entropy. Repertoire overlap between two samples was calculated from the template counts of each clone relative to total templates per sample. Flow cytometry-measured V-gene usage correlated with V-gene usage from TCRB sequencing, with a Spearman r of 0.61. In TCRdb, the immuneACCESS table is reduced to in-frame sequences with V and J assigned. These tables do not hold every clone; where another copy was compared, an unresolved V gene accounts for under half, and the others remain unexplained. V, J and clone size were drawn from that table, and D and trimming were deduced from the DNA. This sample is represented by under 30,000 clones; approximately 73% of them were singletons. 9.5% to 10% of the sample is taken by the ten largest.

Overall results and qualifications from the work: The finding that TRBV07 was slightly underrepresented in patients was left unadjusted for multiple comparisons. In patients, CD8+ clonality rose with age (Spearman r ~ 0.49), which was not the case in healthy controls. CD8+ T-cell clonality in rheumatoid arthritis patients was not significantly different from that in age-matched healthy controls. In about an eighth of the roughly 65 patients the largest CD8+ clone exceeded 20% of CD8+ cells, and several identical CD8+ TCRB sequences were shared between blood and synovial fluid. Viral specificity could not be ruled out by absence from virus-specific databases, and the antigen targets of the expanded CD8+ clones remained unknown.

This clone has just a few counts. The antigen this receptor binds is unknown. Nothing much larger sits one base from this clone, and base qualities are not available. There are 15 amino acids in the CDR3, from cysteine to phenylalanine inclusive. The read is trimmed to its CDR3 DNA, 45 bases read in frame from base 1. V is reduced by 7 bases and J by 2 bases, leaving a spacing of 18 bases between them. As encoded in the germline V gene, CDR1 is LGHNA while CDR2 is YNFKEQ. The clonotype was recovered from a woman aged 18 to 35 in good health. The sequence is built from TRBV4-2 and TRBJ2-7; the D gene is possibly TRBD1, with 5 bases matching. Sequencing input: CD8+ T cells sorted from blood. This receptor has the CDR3 CASNAGTGPTYEQYF. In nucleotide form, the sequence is TGTGCCAGCAATGCCGGAACAGGCCCTACCTACGAGCAGTACTTC.